Below, one T cell receptor beta chain is given with its context. The sample's treatment: about 20 received Ad26.COV2.S at low or high dose, single or two shots; about 5 received placebo; per-sample allocation not given. Samples analyzed were those drawn on day 63 after the first vaccine or placebo injection. The sample belongs to a study of Ad26.COV2.S vaccination and SARS-CoV-2 variants. Generated by immunoSEQ multiplex PCR, the TCRdb table keeps only in-frame clones and is missing some. The table includes 300,000 to 400,000 clones, about 85% detected once. This CDR3 spans 13 amino acids. CDR1 and CDR2 from the germline V gene are SNHLY and FYNNEI. With 10 bases removed from V and 4 bases from J, the gap between germline ends came to 14 bases.

This TCR derives from a person between 18 and 65 years old who received the Ad26.COV2.S COVID-19 vaccine or a placebo. The material was peripheral blood, obtained in a trial of Ad26.COV2.S vaccine versus placebo. The V and J genes are TRBV2 and TRBJ2-4; D remains unclear. CDR3 nucleotide sequence: TGTGCCATCATAGGACCGATTAAAAACATTCAGTACTTC. Residues: CAIIGPIKNIQYF.